The following is a T cell receptor beta chain sequence with its context. Per the study methods: Estimation of nucleated cell counts was performed using reference gene primer amplification. The method was immunoSEQ multiplex PCR; TCRdb's version includes in-frame clones alone and lacks a portion of them. Clone size and V and J calls were adopted from that table, with D and trimming inferred from the DNA. The data contain some 99,000 clones, about 79% of them seen just once; the ten biggest clones take up around 8%. The CDR3 has 17 amino acids. From germline, CDR1 is ENHRY and CDR2 SYGVKD. Deletions cut 2 bases from V and 4 bases from J, with 15 bases between. These data are taken from a study of blood T cell repertoires in COVID-19. The overall study: The United States, Italy and Spain supplied acute and convalescent COVID-19 samples. Sources were T cells, B-cell-depleted T cells, or PBMCs; the material itself was cDNA or gDNA.

The sequence derives from a woman older than 75 with active or convalescent COVID-19. What was sequenced was peripheral blood. V usage is TRBV10-3 and J usage is TRBJ2-6; possibly TRBD2 for D (6 bases). The CDR3 region is CAISEGAGRSGANVLTF. For the CDR3, the DNA is TGTGCCATCAGTGAGGGGGCAGGGAGGTCCGGGGCCAACGTCCTGACTTTC.